These 11 T cell receptor beta chains were all obtained from the same sample, sequenced in a study of blood T cells in healthy people across ages (dated by TCRdb to between 2015 and 2017). Library generation was performed with 5' RACE. The sample was run on an Illumina HiSeq 2500. A second about 7 to 11 cycle PCR used a sample-barcoded 5' primer and a J-beta primer mix. Clones were called with MiXCR by TCRdb after fastp trimmed the public reads at Q25, and only in-frame beta chains were retained. Rows are combined by CDR3 protein, so each entry shows the most common genes and DNA. A total of about 1.8 million distinct CDR3 sequences appear in this sample, around 50% of them only once. The ten largest account for less than 2.5% of the sample. The sequenced material came from blood. The receptors were sampled from a woman in her thirties or forties in good health.

This rearrangement joins TRBV6-2 or TRBV6-3 to TRBJ2-1, with D possibly being TRBD1 (6 bases). In germline, CDR1 is MNHEY, CDR2 SVGEGT. Trimming took off 6 bases at V and 4 bases at J, with 16 bases between the two ends. The CDR3 loop spans 15 amino acids. The CDR3 is CASSRTGTRYNEQFF. The CDR3, as DNA: TGTGCCAGCAGCCGGACTGGGACACGGTACAATGAGCAGTTCTTC.

The chain has TRBV20-1 and TRBJ2-4; D is perhaps TRBD1 or TRBD2 (5 bases each). The V end lost 3 bases, the J end lost 5 bases, and 11 bases lay between the germline ends. CDR3 length: 13 amino acids. The germline V gene encodes CDR1 DFQATT and CDR2 SNEGSKA (reference sequence). CDR3 DNA sequence: TGCAGTGCTAGGCGTCTGGGGGAAAACATTCAGTACTTC. This gives the protein CSARRLGENIQYF.

CDR3 protein: CASSSLKGDTQYF. The CDR3 DNA sequence: TGCGCCAGCAGCTCGTTAAAAGGAGATACGCAGTATTTT. The chain recombines TRBV5-1 with TRBJ2-3; D unclear. V was cut by 3 bases and J by 5 bases, with 10 bases left in between. Germline V gives CDR1 SGHRS, CDR2 YFSETQ. This CDR3 contains 13 residues.

This chain links TRBV29-1 with TRBJ1-2; D may be TRBD1 (5 bases). The V gene's germline CDR1 is SQVTM and CDR2 ANQGSEA. Trimming cost V 7 bases and J 3 bases, with 12 bases left between them. CDR3 length: 12 amino acids. This CDR3 is CSGRLGDYGYTF. CDR3 in DNA: TGCAGCGGACGTTTAGGGGACTATGGCTACACCTTC. Full variable domain (outside the CDR3, taken from reference TRBV29-1 and TRBJ1-2): SAVISQKPSRDICQRGTSLTIQCQVDSQVTMMFWYRQQPGQSLTLIATANQGSEATYESGFVIDKFPISRPNLTFSTLTVSNMSPEDSSIYLCSGRLGDYGYTFGSGTRLTVV.

The genes are TRBV20-1 and TRBJ1-2; D may be TRBD1 (6 bases). V dropped 2 bases and J dropped 5 bases, with 18 bases sitting between them. CDR3 size: 15 residues. The germline gives CDR1 DFQATT, CDR2 SNEGSKA (reference sequence). The CDR3 region has the DNA TGCAGTGCTAGATCCGCCCCAGGGGAGGAATATGGCTACACCTTC. Residues: CSARSAPGEEYGYTF.

A note on this clonotype: At one end the junction does not follow the germline gene, possibly because of a read error. The rearrangement links TRBV6-4 to TRBJ2-1; TRBD2 matches 7 bases. CDR1 is MRHNA and CDR2 is SNTAGT in the germline V gene. This CDR3 has 15 amino acids. The chain's CDR3 is CASSVASGDYNEQFF. The CDR3 nucleotides read TGTGCCAGTAGTGTTGCTAGCGGAGACTACAATGAGCAGTTCTTC.

There are a few counts of this clonotype. The rearrangement links TRBV6-6 to TRBJ2-1; 8 bases map to TRBD1. V dropped 4 bases and J dropped 5; count of bases not matched to a gene: 7. Germline V CDR1 and CDR2: MNHNY, SVGAGI (reference sequence). This CDR3 contains 15 residues. CDR3 in amino acids: CASSSLDRVHNEQFF. As DNA, the CDR3 is TGTGCCAGCAGTTCTCTGGACAGGGTGCACAATGAGCAGTTCTTC.

Points on this clonotype: One end of the junction varies from germline; a read error may be responsible. The rearrangement links TRBV10-3 to TRBJ2-5; D might be TRBD2 (5 bases). This CDR3 is 13 amino acids long. Germline CDR1 ENHRY, CDR2 SYGVKD. CDR3: CAVSGRDQETQYF. The DNA for the CDR3 is TGTGCCGTCAGTGGTCGGGATCAAGAGACCCAGTACTTC.

J is TRBJ2-1 and V is TRBV7-2; 7 nucleotides agree with TRBD1. The germline V gene has CDR1 SGHTA and CDR2 FQGNSA. Losses at the gene ends were 0 bases for V and 7 bases for J; bases not matched to a gene: 9. This CDR3 has 16 amino acids. The CDR3 region is CASSLAGTESGNEQFF. The CDR3 DNA reads TGTGCCAGCAGCTTAGCGGGGACAGAGTCGGGGAATGAGCAGTTCTTC.

V usage is TRBV20-1 and J usage is TRBJ2-3; D is undetermined. The V gene lost 5 bases and the J gene lost 6 bases, with 15 bases spanning the gap. The CDR3 contains 13 residues. Germline V gives CDR1 DFQATT, CDR2 SNEGSKA (reference sequence). The CDR3 DNA follows: TGCAGTGCTTCAGTGGCGAACGGGGATACGCAGTATTTT. The encoded protein is CSASVANGDTQYF.

The rearrangement links TRBV7-2 to TRBJ2-5, with TRBD1 matching 8 bases. The CDR3 runs to 15 residues. In germline, CDR1 is SGHTA, CDR2 FQGNSA. V gave up 5 bases and J gave up 5 bases; unmatched junction bases: 10. CDR3 bases: TGTGCCAGCAGCCCGCCGGGACAGGTCCTTGAGACCCAGTACTTC. It yields the protein CASSPPGQVLETQYF.